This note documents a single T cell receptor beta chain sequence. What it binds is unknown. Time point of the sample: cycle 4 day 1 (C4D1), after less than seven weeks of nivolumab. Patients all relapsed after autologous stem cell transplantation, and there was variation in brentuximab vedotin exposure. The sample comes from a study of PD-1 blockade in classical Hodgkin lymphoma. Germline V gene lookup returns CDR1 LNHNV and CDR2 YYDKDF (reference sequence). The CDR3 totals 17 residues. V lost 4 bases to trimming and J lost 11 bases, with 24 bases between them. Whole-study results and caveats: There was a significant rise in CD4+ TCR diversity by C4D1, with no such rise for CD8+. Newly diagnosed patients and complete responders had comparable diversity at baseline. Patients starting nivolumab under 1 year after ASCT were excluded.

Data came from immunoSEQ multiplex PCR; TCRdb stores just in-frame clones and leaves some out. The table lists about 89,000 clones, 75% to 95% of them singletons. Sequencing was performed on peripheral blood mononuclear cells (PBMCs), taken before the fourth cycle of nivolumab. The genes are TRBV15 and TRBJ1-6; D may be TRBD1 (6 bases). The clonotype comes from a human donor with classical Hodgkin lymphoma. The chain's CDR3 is CATSIPTLDSSRAPLHF. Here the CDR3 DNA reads TGTGCCACCAGCATTCCAACGCTGGACAGTAGCAGGGCACCCCTCCACTTT. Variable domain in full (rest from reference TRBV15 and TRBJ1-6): DAMVIQNPRYQVTQFGKPVTLSCSQTLNHNVMYWYQQKSSQAPKLLFHYYDKDFNNEADTPDNFQSRRPNTSFCFLDIRSPGLGDTAMYLCATSIPTLDSSRAPLHFGNGTRLTVT.